These 10 T cell receptor beta chains came from one sample sequenced in a study of CD8 T cells in Susac syndrome. Random hexamers primed reverse transcription of about 0.45 to 1 ug RNA. TCRdb used MiXCR to reprocess the immunoSEQ multiplex PCR reads, holding one entry per CDR3 protein. The sample has 150,000 to 200,000 distinct CDR3 sequences, 93% seen once; the top ten hold roughly 0.1%. Sequenced input: CD4+ T cells from PBMCs. Source of these receptors: a human donor with multiple sclerosis.

The J gene is TRBJ2-7, the V gene TRBV5-1, with 9 positions matching TRBD1. The length of the CDR3 is 16 residues. The J segment lost 4 bases and the V segment lost 4 bases, leaving 12 bases of the junction unmatched. Germline values: CDR1 SGHRS, CDR2 YFSETQ. The CDR3 DNA is TGCGCCAGCAGCCCTCTTACCGGGACAGGGAATTACGAGCAGTACTTC. It specifies CASSPLTGTGNYEQYF.

V gene TRBV27 combines with J gene TRBJ2-2, with D possibly matching TRBD2 (6 bases). V dropped 0 bases and J dropped 4 bases, with 12 bases sitting between them. This CDR3 region has 16 residues. Per the germline V gene, CDR1 is MNHEY and CDR2 is SMNVEV (reference sequence). In DNA, the CDR3 is TGTGCCAGCAGTTTATCTTTTGGAGGGGTCACCGGGGAGCTGTTTTTT. Translation: CASSLSFGGVTGELFF.

This clonotype has just one count. The V call is TRBV7-2, the J call TRBJ2-5, with TRBD2 identical over 9 bases. Unmatched junction bases numbered 15, after V lost 5 bases and J lost 5 bases. Germline values: CDR1 SGHTA, CDR2 FQGNSA. The CDR3 has 17 residues. In DNA form, the CDR3 reads TGTGCCAGCAGCCCAGACTTAGGCGGGAGGGCCTCGGAGACCCAGTACTTC. It encodes CASSPDLGGRASETQYF.

The V gene is TRBV24-1, the J gene TRBJ2-5, with D possibly being TRBD2 (5 bases). Germline CDR1 is KGHDR and CDR2 is SFDVKD. V was pared by 5 bases and J by 5 bases, with 11 bases between. CDR3 length: 13 residues. For the CDR3, the DNA is TGTGCCACCAGTGTTGGGAGTAAGGAGACCCAGTACTTC. Protein product: CATSVGSKETQYF.

The chain is built from TRBV20-1 and TRBJ1-2; 7 positions agree with TRBD1. V lost 7 bases and J lost 5; bases outside the gene matches: 4. This CDR3 is built from 11 residues. Germline V gives CDR1 DFQATT, CDR2 SNEGSKA (reference sequence). For the CDR3, the DNA is TGCAGTGTCGGACAGGTTTATGGCTACACCTTC. Translating it yields CSVGQVYGYTF.

CDR3: CASRLESGTGVFQETQYF. The CDR3 DNA reads as TGTGCCAGCAGACTCGAGAGCGGGACAGGGGTTTTCCAAGAGACCCAGTACTTC. The rearrangement uses TRBV6-5 and TRBJ2-5, with 10 bases identical to TRBD1. V shed 6 bases and J 1 base; nucleotides not matched to a gene: 14. The length of the CDR3 is 18 residues. Germline-derived CDR1 and CDR2 are MNHEY and SVGAGI.

V is TRBV10-2 and J is TRBJ1-1, with D maybe TRBD1 (5 bases). CDR1 is WSHSY and CDR2 is SAAADI in the germline V gene. V was pared by 0 bases and J by 5 bases, with 13 bases between. The CDR3 runs 15 residues. CDR3 DNA: TGCGCCAGCAGTGAGTCGACGGGCTGGGGGACTGAAGCTTTCTTT. Its translation: CASSESTGWGTEAFF.

The rearrangement uses TRBV15 and TRBJ2-2; 7 bases map to TRBD1. The V gene's germline CDR1 is LNHNV and CDR2 YYDKDF (reference sequence). The J segment lost 6 bases and the V segment lost 1 base, leaving 8 bases of the junction unmatched. The CDR3 has 16 amino acids. The CDR3 protein is CATSRGGDRGPGELFF. The CDR3 DNA is TGTGCCACCAGCAGAGGGGGCGATAGGGGGCCCGGGGAGCTGTTTTTT.

The chain employs TRBV2 and TRBJ1-1; TRBD1 matches 11 bases. The CDR3 sequence is 14 residues long. Germline V gene data show CDR1 as SNHLY and CDR2 as FYNNEI. V lost 8 bases and J lost 5; bases outside the gene matches: 7. The CDR3 loop is CASGQGAAATEAFF. The DNA of the CDR3 is TGTGCCAGCGGACAGGGGGCGGCGGCTACTGAAGCTTTCTTT.

This clonotype has only one observation. CDR3 sequence: CASSHLWEGREAFF. CDR3 DNA sequence: TGTGCCAGCAGTCACCTCTGGGAGGGACGTGAAGCTTTCTTT. The J gene is TRBJ1-1, the V gene TRBV28; TRBD1 is a possible D gene (5 bases). Per germline, CDR1 MDHEN and CDR2 SYDVKM. The CDR3 covers 14 residues. Between the trimmed V and J ends, which lost 5 bases and 7 bases, there was a span of 17 bases.